This T cell receptor beta chain was recorded in a study of early stage breast cancer tumors. As for the study in general: ER+/PR+/HER2- status applied to about 70% of the 16 invasive breast tumors. Around 10-fold was the mean read coverage per sample. The study's findings and limits: Tumor and normal breast were distinguished via blood comparison in about 90% of the 16 patients.

A remark on this clone: Antigen: not known.

About 17-50 mg of tumor tissue was diced per sample. The method was immunoSEQ multiplex PCR; TCRdb's version includes in-frame clones alone and lacks a portion of them. Here the sample spans around 28,000 clones, roughly four fifths being singletons. The CDR3 contains 17 residues. Germline V gene sequence: CDR1 MGHRA, CDR2 YSYEKL. The junction had 11 bases not matched to a gene; V was cut back by 0 bases and J by 8 bases. Material for sequencing was breast tumor tissue. The source of this sequence is a person aged 25-39 years with breast cancer. The J gene is TRBJ1-4, the V gene TRBV4-1; 8 bases are shared with TRBD1. CDR3 DNA: TGCGCCAGCAGCCAAGAATCCCACAGGGGGTTCGGAGAAAAACTGTTTTTT. Translating it yields CASSQESHRGFGEKLFF.